Following are 6 T cell receptor beta chains from one sample sequenced in a study of brain metastases from non-small cell lung cancer. Data came from immunoSEQ multiplex PCR; TCRdb stores just in-frame clones and leaves some out. The sample shows 950 to 1,500 clones, about 85% of them seen only once. Sequencing input: tissue from a brain metastasis. The receptors come from a donor at least 40 years old with non-small cell lung cancer.

The gene calls are TRBV5-6 and TRBJ1-2; perhaps TRBD1 as D (5 bases). The V end was cut by 0 bases, the J end by 1 base, with 16 bases between. This CDR3 is 17 amino acids long. Germline CDR1 is SGHDT and CDR2 is YYEEEE. The CDR3 protein is CASSLETGFEVNYGYTF. DNA of the CDR3: TGTGCCAGCAGCTTGGAAACAGGCTTTGAGGTTAACTATGGCTACACCTTC.

J is TRBJ2-3 and V is TRBV3-1 (or the pseudogene TRBV3-2); D is possibly TRBD2 (5 bases). This CDR3 is 14 amino acids long. Deletions cut 2 bases from V and 0 bases from J, with 6 bases between. CDR1 is LGHDT, CDR2 YNNKEL, per germline (reference sequence). CDR3 residues: CASSQRTSTDTQYF. CDR3 nucleotide sequence: TGTGCCAGCAGCCAAAGGACTAGCACAGATACGCAGTATTTT.

This clone was detected only once. V is TRBV29-1 and J is TRBJ2-5; D is perhaps TRBD2 (6 bases). Trimming pared 6 bases from V and 5 bases from J, leaving 19 bases between. The CDR3 is 14 residues long. Germline CDR1 is SQVTM and CDR2 is ANQGSEA. The CDR3 DNA is TGCAGCGTGGGGTCTCCGGGAGAGGACGAGACCCAGTACTTC. Amino acid sequence: CSVGSPGEDETQYF.

This sequence joins TRBV6-8 and TRBJ1-2; the D gene is possibly TRBD1 (5 bases). Trimming shortened V by 6 bases and J by 1 base, and 15 bases separated the two germline ends. The CDR3 has 15 amino acids. In germline, CDR1 is MNHGY, CDR2 SAAAGT. The CDR3 spells CASRKPGGVNYGYTF. The CDR3 nucleotides read TGTGCCAGCAGGAAACCCGGGGGGGTTAACTATGGCTACACCTTC.

About this clone itself: Other nucleotide sequences from this sample produce the same CDR3. The chain carries TRBV5-1 and TRBJ1-3, with a tentative D call TRBD1 (6 bases). The V end was cut by 0 bases, the J end by 4 bases, with 8 bases between. The CDR3 length is 14 residues. CDR1 is SGHRS, CDR2 YFSETQ, per germline. CDR3 DNA: TGCGCCAGCAGCTTGGAACAGGGAGGAAACACCATATATTTT. Translated: CASSLEQGGNTIYF.

The rearrangement links TRBV29-1 to TRBJ2-2, with D unclear. Germline V gene data show CDR1 as SQVTM and CDR2 as ANQGSEA. V lost 5 bases and J 5 bases, leaving 6 bases between the germline ends. The CDR3 is 11 amino acids. The CDR3 DNA reads as TGCAGCGTTCTTGTTACCGGGGAGCTGTTTTTT. Translated, it gives CSVLVTGELFF.